The 24 T cell receptor beta chains in this list originate from one sample, sequenced in a study of glioma-infiltrating T cells after dendritic cell vaccination. Indicated time point: after dendritic cell vaccination, including at tumor progression/relapse. Here immunoSEQ multiplex PCR was the method, and the copy in TCRdb shows in-frame clones only, minus some. The sample consists of more than 95,000 clones, around 89% of them appearing once. Source: blood, taken after dendritic cell vaccination. The receptors were sampled from a human donor with glioblastoma.

The chain is built from TRBV11-3 and TRBJ1-4; possibly TRBD1 for D (5 bases). Germline V gives CDR1 SGHNT, CDR2 YENEEA. The CDR3 runs to 14 residues. The V end lost 1 base, the J end lost 16 bases, and 19 bases lay between the germline ends. Here the CDR3 DNA reads TGTGCCAGCAGCTTAGTCCGGGCAGGAGGGGAAAAGTTTTTT. This gives the protein CASSLVRAGGEKFF.

This clone was picked up a small number of times. This sequence joins TRBV19 and TRBJ1-1; D gene unclear. This CDR3 is 14 amino acids long. V was cut by 10 bases and J by 1 base, with 16 bases left in between. Germline values: CDR1 LNHDA, CDR2 SQIVND (reference sequence). In nucleotides, the CDR3 is TGTGCCACCACAGTAACGTATAGGAACACTGAAGCTTTCTTT. This encodes CATTVTYRNTEAFF.

This chain joins TRBV18 and TRBJ2-7; D ambiguous. The CDR3 runs 11 residues. V gave up 2 bases and J gave up 6 bases, with 5 bases separating them. Germline V gene lookup returns CDR1 KGHSH and CDR2 LQKENI. The CDR3 DNA reads as TGTGCCAGCTCACCAGAGATCGAGCAGTACTTC. Its translation: CASSPEIEQYF.

This chain uses TRBV30 with TRBJ2-5; TRBD2 matches 13 bases. The germline V gene has CDR1 GTSNPN and CDR2 SVGIG (reference sequence). The CDR3 runs to 14 residues. V lost 6 bases to trimming and J lost 4 bases; unmatched junction nucleotides: 5. CDR3 region: CACSGLAGLETQYF. The CDR3 DNA is TGTGCCTGTTCGGGACTAGCGGGGTTAGAGACCCAGTACTTC.

This clone was picked up one time. The chain employs TRBV6-1 and TRBJ2-1; TRBD1 aligns across 7 bases. The CDR3 is 14 amino acids. V dropped 5 bases and J dropped 9; count of bases not matched to a gene: 10. The germline V gene encodes CDR1 MNHNS and CDR2 SASEGT. CDR3: CASSPRQGITEQFF. CDR3 sequence (DNA): TGTGCCAGCAGTCCCCGACAGGGAATCACTGAGCAGTTCTTC.

V usage is TRBV5-1 and J usage is TRBJ1-1; D perhaps matches TRBD1 (6 bases). Germline assignment: CDR1 SGHRS and CDR2 YFSETQ. Between the trimmed V and J ends, which lost 0 bases and 5 bases, there was a span of 11 bases. This CDR3 spans 14 amino acids. CDR3 coding DNA: TGCGCCAGCAGCTTGGACAGGGAGGGAACTGAAGCTTTCTTT. It is translated as CASSLDREGTEAFF.

The rearrangement uses TRBV27 and TRBJ1-1; tentative D call: TRBD1 (5 bases). The germline V and J ends were trimmed by 2 bases and 4 bases, with 11 bases remaining between them. The CDR3 covers 14 residues. Germline lookup yields CDR1 MNHEY and CDR2 SMNVEV (reference sequence). Here the CDR3 DNA reads TGTGCCAGCAGTTTAGGGCAGGGCGGCACTGAAGCTTTCTTT. It encodes CASSLGQGGTEAFF.

The rearrangement links TRBV11-2 to TRBJ2-7; D unclear. Germline lookup yields CDR1 SGHAT and CDR2 FQNNGV. CDR3 length: 12 residues. Trimming removed 1 base at V and 3 bases at J, with 4 bases between. CDR3 in DNA: TGTGCCAGCAGCTTAGGAGTCTACGAGCAGTACTTC. This encodes CASSLGVYEQYF.

This chain connects TRBV18 to TRBJ1-4, with 8 bases identical to TRBD1. The V segment lost 3 bases and the J segment 7 bases; nucleotides outside the gene matches: 10. Germline V lookup: CDR1 KGHSH, CDR2 LQKENI. There are 16 residues in the CDR3. The CDR3 sequence: CASSPGTGQGGEKLFF. DNA for the CDR3: TGTGCCAGCTCACCGGGTACTGGACAGGGCGGTGAAAAACTGTTTTTT.

The J gene is TRBJ1-1, the V gene TRBV14, with a tentative D call TRBD1 (5 bases). The V gene's germline CDR1 is SGHDN and CDR2 FVKESK. V lost 4 bases and J 5 bases, leaving 14 bases between the germline ends. This CDR3 has 14 residues. The CDR3 here is CASSPRRVATEAFF. The CDR3 DNA is TGTGCCAGCAGCCCCCGCAGGGTGGCGACTGAAGCTTTCTTT.

This clone showed up just once. The genes are TRBV12-5 and TRBJ1-3, with unresolved D. The germline gives CDR1 LGHNT, CDR2 FRNRAP. This CDR3 is 13 amino acids long. The V end was cut by 7 bases, the J end by 8 bases, with 15 bases between. In nucleotides, the CDR3 is TGTGCTAGTGCCACCCGGGGAGCGGACACCATATATTTT. Translation gives CASATRGADTIYF.

This chain joins TRBV4-1 and TRBJ1-2; 7 positions match TRBD1. The CDR3 spans 15 residues. Germline V gene sequence: CDR1 MGHRA, CDR2 YSYEKL. After removal of 1 base from V and 1 base from J, the junction contained 3 bases not matched to a gene. The CDR3 coding sequence is TGCGCCAGCAGCCAAGCGACAGGGCTTAACTATGGCTACACCTTC. Translation gives CASSQATGLNYGYTF.

The rearrangement joins TRBV9 to TRBJ2-2; TRBD2 might be the D (6 bases). Germline CDR1 is SGDLS and CDR2 is YYNGEE. The CDR3 has 17 amino acids. The V gene lost 0 bases and the J gene lost 4 bases, with 16 bases spanning the gap. CDR3 sequence reads: CASSVEGEGLITGELFF. The CDR3 DNA reads as TGTGCCAGCAGCGTAGAAGGTGAGGGACTGATCACCGGGGAGCTGTTTTTT.

V usage is TRBV30 and J usage is TRBJ2-7, with 11 bases fitting TRBD1. The CDR3 length is 14 residues. V shed 0 bases and J 4 bases; nucleotides not matched to a gene: 2. Germline lookup yields CDR1 GTSNPN and CDR2 SVGIG (reference sequence). CDR3 in amino acids: CAWSVGQGAYEQYF. Here the CDR3 DNA reads TGTGCCTGGAGTGTTGGACAGGGGGCGTACGAGCAGTACTTC.

The chain is built from TRBV5-1 and TRBJ1-1, with TRBD1 as a possible D gene (5 bases). Trimming stripped 0 bases from V and 0 bases from J, with 6 bases between. The CDR3 has 14 residues. Germline lookup yields CDR1 SGHRS and CDR2 YFSETQ. CDR3 DNA: TGCGCCAGCAGCTTGGCAGGGATGAACACTGAAGCTTTCTTT. Translation: CASSLAGMNTEAFF.

The genes are TRBV30 and TRBJ1-5; maybe TRBD1 (6 bases). Germline assignment: CDR1 GTSNPN and CDR2 SVGIG (reference sequence). The CDR3 contains 13 residues. V dropped 3 bases and J dropped 6 bases, with 12 bases sitting between them. CDR3 amino acids: CAWSEQGIQPQHF. The CDR3 DNA sequence: TGTGCCTGGAGCGAACAGGGAATTCAGCCCCAGCATTTT.

The J gene is TRBJ2-3, the V gene TRBV5-4; D remains ambiguous. CDR1 SGHNT and CDR2 YYREEE come from the germline V gene (reference sequence). The CDR3 sequence is 13 residues long. The germline V and J ends were trimmed by 10 bases and 0 bases, with 12 bases remaining between them. The chain's CDR3 is CAGRVTSTDTQYF. CDR3 bases: TGTGCCGGTCGGGTTACTAGCACAGATACGCAGTATTTT.

The V call is TRBV18, the J call TRBJ2-7; 9 bases match TRBD1. There are 15 residues in the CDR3. CDR1 and CDR2 (germline): KGHSH, LQKENI. The V and J ends lost 3 bases and 4 bases, in that order; junction bases with no gene match: 7. CDR3 in amino acids: CASSPGTGQGYEQYF. The CDR3 bases are TGTGCCAGCTCACCTGGGACAGGGCAGGGGTACGAGCAGTACTTC.

The genes are TRBV15 and TRBJ2-2; 8 bases are shared with TRBD1. Germline CDR1 is LNHNV and CDR2 is YYDKDF (reference sequence). V was pared by 9 bases and J by 4 bases, with 10 bases of the junction left unmatched. The CDR3 has 15 residues. CDR3 sequence reads: CATSVGQGPTGELFF. The CDR3 DNA reads as TGTGCCACGTCCGTCGGACAGGGCCCCACCGGGGAGCTGTTTTTT.

CDR3 sequence: CASNQGAGGSNEQFF. The CDR3 coding sequence is TGTGCCAGCAACCAGGGTGCGGGAGGTAGCAATGAGCAGTTCTTC. The J gene is TRBJ2-1, the V gene TRBV6-1; 8 nucleotides match TRBD2. The V gene's germline CDR1 is MNHNS and CDR2 SASEGT. Trimming cost V 7 bases and J 6 bases; bases outside gene matches: 11. The CDR3 totals 15 residues.

The rearrangement joins TRBV5-1 to TRBJ1-2, with 8 bases aligning to TRBD1. The CDR3 has 14 residues. J gave up 12 bases and V 3 bases, and 13 bases lay outside the gene matches. The germline gives CDR1 SGHRS, CDR2 YFSETQ. The CDR3 here is CASSSTGAPSRDTF. The CDR3 region has the DNA TGCGCCAGCAGCTCGACAGGGGCCCCCTCGAGGGACACCTTC.

There are a few counts of this clone. This chain joins TRBV7-3 and TRBJ2-5; D possibly corresponds to TRBD2 (6 bases). CDR1 and CDR2 (germline): SGHTA, FQGTGA. The V end lost 5 bases, the J end lost 5 bases, and 18 bases lay between the germline ends. The length of the CDR3 is 15 residues. The CDR3 spells CASSQAASGRETQYF. CDR3 DNA sequence: TGTGCCAGCAGCCAAGCGGCCTCTGGGAGGGAGACCCAGTACTTC. Based on the CDR3 plus reference TRBV7-3 and TRBJ2-5, the full variable domain is GAGVSQTPSNKVTEKGKYVELRCDPISGHTALYWYRQSLGQGPEFLIYFQGTGAADDSGLPNDRFFAVRPEGSVSTLKIQRTERGDSAVYLCASSQAASGRETQYFGPGTRLLVL.

J is TRBJ1-5 and V is TRBV7-8; D remains unclear. CDR3 size: 19 residues. From germline, CDR1 is SGHVS and CDR2 FQNEAQ. V lost 1 base and J lost 1, with 20 bases in between. CDR3 protein: CASSLVVPGEGISNQPQHF. CDR3 nucleotide sequence: TGTGCCAGCAGCTTAGTTGTCCCGGGCGAGGGAATAAGCAATCAGCCCCAGCATTTT.

CDR3 sequence: CATEAGGQYNEQFF. DNA of the CDR3: TGTGCCACCGAAGCGGGGGGGCAATACAATGAGCAGTTCTTC. The V and J genes are TRBV6-1 and TRBJ2-1, with TRBD2 matching over 10 bases. The germline CDR1 and CDR2 sequences are MNHNS and SASEGT. The CDR3 runs 14 residues. V shed 10 bases, J shed 4 bases, and the junction held 7 bases outside the gene matches.